The text below deals with one TCR beta chain. This sample is drawn from a study of cytomegalovirus exposure and HLA in healthy donors. PCR used 60 Vbeta primers and 13 Jbeta primers. The table came from immunoSEQ multiplex PCR; TCRdb's copy has only in-frame clones and leaves some out. The sample shows tens of thousands of clones, 76% of them seen only once. The receptor was derived from a man under 40 in good health and CMV-seropositive. Sequences were obtained from PBMCs.

This CDR3 is CASSSDRGWTEAFF. In nucleotides, the CDR3 is TGTGCCAGCAGCTCGGACAGGGGTTGGACTGAAGCTTTCTTT. The J gene is TRBJ1-1, the V gene TRBV5-4, with 9 bases aligning to TRBD1. There are 14 residues in the CDR3. V was clipped by 3 bases and J by 5 bases; unmatched bases: 5. Per the germline V gene, CDR1 is SGHNT and CDR2 is YYREEE (reference sequence).